Below are 9 T cell receptor beta chains sequenced from a single sample in a study of cytomegalovirus exposure and HLA in healthy donors. The study ran its PCR with 60 Vbeta and 13 Jbeta primers. Assay: immunoSEQ multiplex PCR; the TCRdb copy retains only in-frame clones and omits some. The sample consists of 150,000 to 200,000 clones, over 80% of them appearing once. The specimen sequenced was PBMCs. These receptors were taken from a young woman in good health and CMV-seronegative.

This chain joins TRBV2 and TRBJ1-4; D perhaps matches TRBD1 (5 bases). CDR1 SNHLY and CDR2 FYNNEI come from the germline V gene. The ends were cut back, 5 bases at V and 3 bases at J, with 13 bases in the middle. CDR3 length: 15 residues. CDR3 sequence reads: CASSRDGGPNEKLFF. CDR3 nucleotide sequence: TGTGCCAGCAGTCGGGACGGGGGTCCTAATGAAAAACTGTTTTTT.

The rearrangement links TRBV4-1 to TRBJ2-2, with D perhaps TRBD1 (5 bases). Germline V gene sequence: CDR1 MGHRA, CDR2 YSYEKL. V lost 0 bases to trimming and J lost 6 bases, with 17 bases between them. The CDR3 loop spans 17 amino acids. The CDR3 reads CASSQDWSGLKAGELFF. CDR3 in DNA: TGCGCCAGCAGCCAAGATTGGTCAGGGCTGAAGGCCGGGGAGCTGTTTTTT.

J is TRBJ1-1 and V is TRBV6-5, with D possibly TRBD1 on 5 matching bases. CDR1 is MNHEY and CDR2 is SVGAGI in the germline V gene. CDR3 size: 14 residues. Trimming took 4 bases from V and 5 from J, leaving 14 bases between them. CDR3: CASSSPFGGTEAFF. CDR3 in DNA: TGTGCCAGCAGTTCTCCATTTGGGGGGACTGAAGCTTTCTTT.

V is TRBV5-5 and J is TRBJ1-1; no reliable D call. Looked up from germline, CDR1 is SGHKS and CDR2 is YYEKEE (reference sequence). The CDR3 contains 14 residues. V was cut by 4 bases and J by 0 bases, with 10 bases left in between. The CDR3 nucleotides read TGTGCCAGCAGCATATCCGAGTTGAACACTGAAGCTTTCTTT. It codes for CASSISELNTEAFF.

V usage is TRBV28 and J usage is TRBJ1-4; TRBD1 aligns across 8 bases. Germline trimming cut 4 bases from V and 3 bases from J; bases unmatched to any gene: 10. The CDR3 contains 17 residues. Germline loops: CDR1 MDHEN, CDR2 SYDVKM. The CDR3 protein is CASSSPWTGTPNEKLFF. The CDR3 DNA reads TGTGCCAGCAGTTCCCCTTGGACAGGGACCCCTAATGAAAAACTGTTTTTT.

This clone was observed once. The V gene is TRBV2, the J gene TRBJ2-1, with 11 bases identical to TRBD2. CDR1 is SNHLY and CDR2 is FYNNEI in the germline V gene. V was clipped by 7 bases and J by 8 bases; unmatched bases: 10. This CDR3 comprises 15 residues. The CDR3 DNA is TGTGCCAGCACTGTAGCGGGGGGGCGGTTCGATGAGCAGTTCTTC. It encodes CASTVAGGRFDEQFF.

The chain combines TRBV19 with TRBJ2-2, with TRBD2 matching over 8 bases. Losses at the gene ends were 10 bases for V and 2 bases for J; bases not matched to a gene: 18. The length of the CDR3 is 18 residues. Germline V CDR1 and CDR2: LNHDA, SQIVND (reference sequence). The CDR3 loop is CATLPWDREGYNTGELFF. The CDR3, as DNA: TGTGCCACCCTTCCTTGGGACCGGGAGGGTTATAACACCGGGGAGCTGTTTTTT.

This chain links TRBV25-1 with TRBJ2-7; 8 nucleotides match TRBD2. Germline CDR1 and CDR2: MGHDK and SYGVNS. V dropped 8 bases and J dropped 3; count of bases not matched to a gene: 9. CDR3 length equals 14 residues. CDR3 in amino acids: CASYGGAGYYEQYF. The CDR3 DNA follows: TGTGCCAGCTACGGGGGGGCAGGATACTACGAGCAGTACTTC.

The chain combines TRBV2 with TRBJ1-1; a possible D gene is TRBD1 (5 bases). Deletions cut 5 bases from V and 5 bases from J, with 15 bases between. CDR1 is SNHLY and CDR2 is FYNNEI in the germline V gene. CDR3 length: 14 amino acids. In nucleotides, the CDR3 is TGTGCCAGCAGTCCCTACCTCCGGGGGACTGAAGCTTTCTTT. As protein: CASSPYLRGTEAFF. The full variable domain, its missing parts supplied by reference TRBV2 and TRBJ1-1, is EPEVTQTPSHQVTQMGQEVILRCVPISNHLYFYWYRQILGQKVEFLVSFYNNEISEKSEIFDDQFSVERPDGSNFTLKIRSTKLEDSAMYFCASSPYLRGTEAFFGQGTRLTVV.